The 6 T cell receptor beta chains presented below share a single source sample, sequenced in a study of blood T cell repertoires in COVID-19. Sequencing used immunoSEQ multiplex PCR; TCRdb keeps in-frame clones, though not all of them. Counted here are 150,000 or so clones, approximately 87% occurring once; the ten biggest clones make up 6% to 7%. Input material: peripheral blood. Receptors originate from an elderly man with acute or convalescent COVID-19.

V is TRBV9 and J is TRBJ2-3; D uncertain. Germline lookup yields CDR1 SGDLS and CDR2 YYNGEE. With 0 bases removed from V and 3 bases from J, the gap between germline ends came to 5 bases. This CDR3 is built from 13 residues. The CDR3 nucleotides read TGTGCCAGCAGCGTAGCACAGACAGATACGCAGTATTTT. Protein sequence: CASSVAQTDTQYF.

This chain uses TRBV5-4 with TRBJ1-1; possibly TRBD1 for D (5 bases). The CDR3 has 15 amino acids. The germline V gene has CDR1 SGHNT and CDR2 YYREEE (reference sequence). Trimming left V 0 bases short and J 4 bases short, with 13 bases between. The CDR3 nucleotides are TGTGCCAGCAGCTTGGGAGCAGGGCGCGTCACTGAAGCTTTCTTT. Its protein is CASSLGAGRVTEAFF.

The rearrangement joins TRBV2 to TRBJ2-5; 10 bases are a match to TRBD2. This CDR3 spans 13 amino acids. From germline, CDR1 is SNHLY and CDR2 FYNNEI. Trimming at V came to 1 base and at J to 14 bases, leaving 7 bases not matched to a gene. The CDR3 DNA reads TGTGCCAGCAGTGAAGGTCTAGCGGGGGATCTATACTTC. This gives the protein CASSEGLAGDLYF.

This clone appeared a single time. The V call is TRBV18, the J call TRBJ2-7; TRBD1 agrees at 10 bases. V lost 3 bases and J lost 7; bases outside the gene matches: 6. CDR1 is KGHSH and CDR2 is LQKENI in the germline V gene. The CDR3 runs 14 residues. The CDR3, as DNA: TGTGCCAGCTCACCCCGGACAGGGGGGAATGAGCAGTACTTC. Amino acid sequence: CASSPRTGGNEQYF.

V gene TRBV9 combines with J gene TRBJ2-2, with 7 bases identical to TRBD2. The CDR3 consists of 15 residues. The germline V gene encodes CDR1 SGDLS and CDR2 YYNGEE. Trimming removed 0 bases from V and 7 bases from J; junction bases left unmatched: 6. The CDR3 DNA reads as TGTGCCAGCAGCGTAGGTCGCGGGGGAGACGGGGAGCTGTTTTTT. This sequence encodes CASSVGRGGDGELFF. Full variable domain (missing parts from reference TRBV9 and TRBJ2-2): DSGVTQTPKHLITATGQRVTLRCSPRSGDLSVYWYQQSLDQGLQFLIQYYNGEERAKGNILERFSAQQFPDLHSELNLSSLELGDSALYFCASSVGRGGDGELFFGEGSRLTVL.

V usage is TRBV29-1 and J usage is TRBJ2-7, with no clear D. V was clipped by 4 bases and J by 0 bases, with 7 bases between them. Per the germline V gene, CDR1 is SQVTM and CDR2 is ANQGSEA. This CDR3 is built from 12 residues. CDR3 residues: CSVVASSYEQYF. DNA of the CDR3: TGCAGCGTTGTGGCCAGCTCCTACGAGCAGTACTTC.